A selection of T cell receptor beta chains follows, all from one sample in a study of CD8+CD57+ T cells in acquired aplastic anemia. TCRdb recomputed calls from the reads with MiXCR, one row per CDR3 protein. The top ten clones hold 10% to 15% of a sample with fewer than 200,000 distinct CDR3 sequences, approximately 48% of them seen once. Sequences were obtained from sorted CD4+, CD8+, or CD8+CD57+ T cells (not recorded which) from PBMCs. The receptors derive from a human donor with aplastic anemia. Each CDR3 is given without its conserved first and last residue.

>TRBV10-3|TRBJ1-2
AISESALNYGYT
>TRBV2|TRBJ2-5
ASSEFGVAETQY
>TRBV10-2|TRBJ2-3
ASSDRDGTGRTQY
>TRBV10-2|TRBJ1-5
ASSTEIVGGQPQH
>TRBV5-1|TRBJ2-6
ASSLGSEANVLT
>TRBV7-3|TRBJ1-1
ASSGELDRGAF
>TRBV5-4|TRBJ2-3
ASSLPGGGSTDTQY
>TRBV20-1|TRBJ2-1
SLRGTSGGANEQF
>TRBV7-9|TRBJ2-1
ASSLSSGIREF
>TRBV2|TRBJ1-5
ASKLGDGNQPQH
>TRBV4-2|TRBJ1-2
ASSHPGQGVLGYT
>TRBV13|TRBJ1-6
ASSPVNSPLH
>TRBV2|TRBJ2-1
ASSEGVGLVVYNEQF
>TRBV7-9|TRBJ1-1
ASSTQGSTEAF
>TRBV7-8|TRBJ2-7
ASSIEATDSYEQY
>TRBV6-4|TRBJ2-1
ASSRDFGNEQF
>TRBV29-1|TRBJ2-1
SVEKAYNEQF
>TRBV10-2|TRBJ2-1
ASSVGGGPTIEQF
>TRBV6-4|TRBJ2-1
ASSVALGGNEQF
>TRBV7-3|TRBJ2-1
ASTKGLYNEQF
>TRBV20-1|TRBJ1-2
SASAPYGYT
>TRBV15|TRBJ2-1
ATSRDHPGLNYNEQF
>TRBV5-6|TRBJ2-5
ASSQVTGRGETQY
>TRBV25-1|TRBJ2-1
ASTTRNEQF
>TRBV24-1|TRBJ2-3
ATRLGGAGTQY
>TRBV5-1|TRBJ2-3
ASSLRTSGRTSTDTQY
>TRBV9|TRBJ2-1
ASSVGTTSYNEQF
>TRBV2|TRBJ1-2
ASSEARGIYGYT
>TRBV7-3|TRBJ2-3
ASSPRPGGTDTQY
>TRBV2|TRBJ1-6
ASIAPLPNSPLH
>TRBV12-3/TRBV12-4|TRBJ2-5
ASSLGGRGVETQY
>TRBV12-3/TRBV12-4|TRBJ2-3
ASSTGPQQTQY
>TRBV4-2|TRBJ2-7
ASSRSGLGEFSYEQY
>TRBV5-1|TRBJ1-1
ASSQNTRQGNTEAF
>TRBV20-1|TRBJ2-7
SAREAYEQY
>TRBV20-1|TRBJ2-5
SAKPGPQRETQY
>TRBV7-2|TRBJ2-3
ASSSTGGVTDTQY
>TRBV12-3/TRBV12-4|TRBJ2-1
ASSTDRDDEQF
>TRBV9|TRBJ2-7
ASSPGGRRGIHEQY
>TRBV24-1|TRBJ2-7
ATEFPQQGLGEQY